The next 19 T cell receptor beta chains were all read from a single sample in a study of blood T cell repertoires in COVID-19 (TCRdb year 2020). To prepare the library, the immunoSEQ multiplex PCR assay was applied. TCRdb mirrors the immuneACCESS table, restricted to in-frame sequences. Some clones are absent from its copies; in checked studies, under half trace to an unresolved V gene, and the reason for the others is unknown. The sample table lists around 99,000 clones, 70% to 90% of them with a count of one. The ten most abundant clones make up around a sixth of the sample. The sample was peripheral blood. The receptors were sampled from a woman in her fifties or sixties with acute or convalescent COVID-19.

V usage is TRBV25-1 and J usage is TRBJ2-1; D may be TRBD1 (6 bases). Germline-derived CDR1 and CDR2 are MGHDK and SYGVNS. The CDR3 runs to 12 residues. V was clipped by 8 bases and J by 2 bases, with 7 bases between them. CDR3 bases: TGTGCCAGCTCAGGGGCCTACAATGAGCAGTTCTTC. This encodes CASSGAYNEQFF.

The chain uses TRBV6-5 and TRBJ1-2; D is possibly TRBD1 (5 bases). With 4 bases removed from V and 6 bases from J, the gap between germline ends came to 21 bases. Germline CDR1 and CDR2: MNHEY and SVGAGI. The CDR3 is made up of 16 amino acids. CDR3 nucleotides: TGTGCCAGCAGTTCCCTAGCTGGGGGAGGAAGAAATGGCTACACCTTC. This translates into CASSSLAGGGRNGYTF.

The chain is built from TRBV6-1 and TRBJ1-1; D may be TRBD1 (5 bases). The V gene's germline CDR1 is MNHNS and CDR2 SASEGT. CDR3 length: 14 residues. V dropped 1 base and J dropped 5 bases, with 11 bases sitting between them. CDR3 residues: CASSEGGGWTEAFF. DNA for the CDR3: TGTGCCAGCAGTGAAGGGGGGGGTTGGACTGAAGCTTTCTTT.

The J gene is TRBJ2-5, the V gene TRBV18, with TRBD2 identical over 11 bases. Looked up from germline, CDR1 is KGHSH and CDR2 is LQKENI. The J segment lost 2 bases and the V segment lost 5 bases, leaving 7 bases of the junction unmatched. The CDR3 sequence is 16 residues long. DNA for the CDR3: TGTGCCAGCTCAGCGACTAGCGGGGCCCTTCAAGAGACCCAGTACTTC. Translation: CASSATSGALQETQYF. Based on the CDR3 plus reference TRBV18 and TRBJ2-5, the full variable domain is NAGVMQNPRHLVRRRGQEARLRCSPMKGHSHVYWYRQLPEEGLKFMVYLQKENIIDESGMPKERFSAEFPKEGPSILRIQQVVRGDSAAYFCASSATSGALQETQYFGPGTRLLVL.

CDR3 sequence: CAISDNGLGDSPLHF. CDR3 nucleotides: TGTGCCATCAGTGATAACGGACTAGGGGATTCACCCCTCCACTTT. This sequence joins TRBV10-3 and TRBJ1-6; perhaps TRBD1 as D (5 bases). Germline CDR1 reads ENHRY; CDR2 reads SYGVKD. The ends were cut back, 3 bases at V and 8 bases at J, with 14 bases in the middle. The CDR3 consists of 15 residues.

This clone was counted once. This rearrangement joins TRBV7-9 to TRBJ2-7, with no clear D. The V gene's germline CDR1 is SEHNR and CDR2 FQNEAQ (reference sequence). V lost 5 bases, J lost 2 bases, and 13 bases lay in between. The CDR3 sequence is 14 residues long. The CDR3 DNA sequence: TGTGCCAGCAGCCCAGATTCTTCAGCCTACGAGCAGTACTTC. Protein: CASSPDSSAYEQYF.

The rearrangement links TRBV28 to TRBJ1-4; the D is unclear. This CDR3 is built from 17 residues. Germline CDR1 reads MDHEN; CDR2 reads SYDVKM. V lost 6 bases and J lost 3, with 20 bases in between. The DNA of the CDR3 is TGTGCCAGCAGGCCCCGACAAGGTTGGGTAGCTAATGAAAAACTGTTTTTT. It codes for CASRPRQGWVANEKLFF.

A single count supports this clone. This sequence joins TRBV5-1 and TRBJ1-2; 9 bases fit TRBD1. Looked up from germline, CDR1 is SGHRS and CDR2 is YFSETQ. With 5 bases clipped from V and 4 bases from J, the junction kept 9 bases outside the gene matches. The CDR3 runs to 15 residues. DNA of the CDR3: TGCGCCAGCAGAGTACAGGGGGCAGTTGGCTATGGCTACACCTTC. Its translation is CASRVQGAVGYGYTF.

The chain employs TRBV30 and TRBJ1-5; D not resolved. Germline V lookup: CDR1 GTSNPN, CDR2 SVGIG (reference sequence). The V end was cut by 1 base, the J end by 7 bases, with 8 bases between. This CDR3 comprises 12 residues. The CDR3 here is CAWSEGGQPQHF. The DNA for the CDR3 is TGTGCCTGGAGTGAGGGAGGCCAGCCCCAGCATTTT.

CDR3 nucleotide sequence: TGTGCCAGCACTGTGAGACTAGCGGGGGGACTAGGCGAGCAGTACTTC. Translated, it gives CASTVRLAGGLGEQYF. The V and J genes are TRBV28 and TRBJ2-7, with TRBD2 matching 13 bases. Looked up from germline, CDR1 is MDHEN and CDR2 is SYDVKM. The J segment lost 6 bases and the V segment lost 7 bases, leaving 12 bases of the junction unmatched. CDR3 length: 16 amino acids.

The V and J genes are TRBV5-4 and TRBJ2-5, with 9 bases matching TRBD1. The CDR3 consists of 18 residues. Losses at the gene ends were 7 bases for V and 3 bases for J; bases not matched to a gene: 19. Germline loops: CDR1 SGHNT, CDR2 YYREEE (reference sequence). The CDR3 DNA sequence: TGTGCCAGCGCTAGGGGGTCAGGTAGCCGGGACAGGGAAGAGACCCAGTACTTC. This translates into CASARGSGSRDREETQYF.

The rearrangement uses TRBV2 and TRBJ2-7, with TRBD2 identical over 13 bases. V lost 5 bases and J lost 9; bases outside the gene matches: 4. Germline-derived CDR1 and CDR2 are SNHLY and FYNNEI. This CDR3 spans 13 amino acids. The CDR3 coding sequence is TGTGCCAGCAGTTTGGGACTAGCGGGACCGCAGTACTTC. Residues: CASSLGLAGPQYF.

This clone was observed a single time. The chain couples TRBV6-5 to TRBJ2-7; D perhaps matches TRBD1 (6 bases). Trimming pared 2 bases from V and 6 bases from J, leaving 11 bases between. Germline lookup yields CDR1 MNHEY and CDR2 SVGAGI. The length of the CDR3 is 13 residues. In nucleotides, the CDR3 is TGTGCCAGCAGTTACAAGAGGACAGCCGAGCAGTACTTC. The encoded protein is CASSYKRTAEQYF.

The genes are TRBV5-1 and TRBJ1-1; 10 nucleotides match TRBD1. This CDR3 region has 15 residues. Germline V gene sequence: CDR1 SGHRS, CDR2 YFSETQ. J was trimmed by 0 bases and V by 4 bases; bases with no gene match: 3. The CDR3 sequence is CASSTGQGMNTEAFF. As DNA, the CDR3 is TGCGCCAGCAGCACGGGACAGGGGATGAACACTGAAGCTTTCTTT.

This chain connects TRBV28 to TRBJ2-5; TRBD2 matches at 7 bases. CDR3 size: 15 residues. J lost 0 bases, V lost 4 bases, and 5 bases had no gene match. The germline V gene encodes CDR1 MDHEN and CDR2 SYDVKM. The DNA for the CDR3 is TGTGCCAGCAGTTCCCCACTAGCGTACCAAGAGACCCAGTACTTC. It codes for CASSSPLAYQETQYF.

This clone has only one observation. The chain couples TRBV6-4 to TRBJ2-1; the match to TRBD2 covers 9 bases. Per germline, CDR1 MRHNA and CDR2 SNTAGT. Trimming took 6 bases from V and 3 from J; bases not matched to a gene: 6. The CDR3 loop spans 15 amino acids. CDR3 protein: CASRASGTIYNEQFF. The CDR3 bases are TGTGCCAGCAGAGCTAGCGGGACTATCTACAATGAGCAGTTCTTC.

V is TRBV6-6 and J is TRBJ1-6; D unclear. In germline, CDR1 is MNHNY, CDR2 SVGAGI (reference sequence). The ends were cut back, 6 bases at V and 1 base at J, with 10 bases in the middle. The CDR3 consists of 15 residues. In DNA form, the CDR3 reads TGTGCCAGCAGATCCGCCGGGTCCTATAATTCACCCCTCCACTTT. It specifies CASRSAGSYNSPLHF.

The gene calls are TRBV4-3 and TRBJ1-2; TRBD1 is a possible D gene (5 bases). Per germline, CDR1 LGHNA and CDR2 YSLEER. The CDR3 runs 16 residues. The V and J ends lost 3 bases and 8 bases respectively, with 22 bases between them. CDR3: CASSQETRVPVRGYTF. The CDR3 nucleotides are TGCGCCAGCAGCCAGGAAACCAGGGTTCCGGTGCGGGGCTACACCTTC.

CDR3 amino acids: CASSKENRGYGYTF. The CDR3 DNA reads as TGTGCCAGCAGTAAAGAAAACAGAGGGTACGGCTACACCTTC. The genes are TRBV6-4 and TRBJ1-2; D gene ambiguous. Germline-derived CDR1 and CDR2 are MRHNA and SNTAGT. The ends were cut back, 5 bases at V and 8 bases at J, with 18 bases in the middle. The CDR3 has 14 residues.